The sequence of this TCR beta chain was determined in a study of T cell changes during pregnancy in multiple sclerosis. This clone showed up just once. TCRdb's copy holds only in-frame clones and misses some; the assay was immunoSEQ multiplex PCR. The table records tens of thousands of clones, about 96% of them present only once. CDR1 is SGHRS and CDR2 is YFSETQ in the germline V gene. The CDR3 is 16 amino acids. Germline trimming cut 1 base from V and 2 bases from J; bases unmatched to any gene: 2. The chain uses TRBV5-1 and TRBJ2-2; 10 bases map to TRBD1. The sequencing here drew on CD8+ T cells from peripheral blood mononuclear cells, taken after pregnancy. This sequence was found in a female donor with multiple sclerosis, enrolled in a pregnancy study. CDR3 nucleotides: TGCGCCAGCAGCTTGCGGGACAGGGGAAACACCGGGGAGCTGTTTTTT. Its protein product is CASSLRDRGNTGELFF.